One and the same sample provided the 17 T cell receptor beta chains below, sequenced in a study of post-analysis software for immune sequencing data. Regarding the study as a whole: When patients were compared with controls, roughly five TRBV segments were more frequent, TRBV5-6, TRBV5-1 and TRBV20-1 among them.

The TCR beta cDNA libraries carried unique molecular identifiers. Via MiXCR, TCRdb re-called the PCR reads, giving one row per CDR3 protein. The table has 820,000 or so distinct CDR3 sequences, approximately 53% seen once; the top ten hold 4.6%. Their antigen targets remain unknown. Material for sequencing was blood. The receptors stem from a girl aged 10-17 years with multiple sclerosis.

The table lists this clonotype with a few counts. The V and J genes are TRBV29-1 and TRBJ2-4; D not certain. The CDR3 consists of 12 residues. Germline CDR1 reads SQVTM; CDR2 reads ANQGSEA. The ends were cut back, 3 bases at V and 5 bases at J, with 8 bases in the middle. The CDR3 loop is CSVETFQNIQYF. The CDR3 DNA reads TGCAGCGTTGAGACGTTTCAAAACATTCAGTACTTC.

This clonotype was seen a handful of times. V usage is TRBV5-1 and J usage is TRBJ2-7, with TRBD2 matching 8 bases. The length of the CDR3 is 14 residues. Unmatched junction bases numbered 5, after V lost 3 bases and J lost 3 bases. Germline V lookup: CDR1 SGHRS, CDR2 YFSETQ. The DNA for the CDR3 is TGCGCCAGCAGCTCAAGCGGGGGCTTCTACGAGCAGTACTTC. Encoded protein: CASSSSGGFYEQYF.

The chain joins TRBV6-2 or TRBV6-3 to TRBJ1-2, with D possibly being TRBD1 (5 bases). This CDR3 comprises 14 residues. V lost 6 bases and J 6 bases, leaving 17 bases between the germline ends. Germline lookup yields CDR1 MNHEY and CDR2 SVGEGT. CDR3 nucleotide sequence: TGTGCCAGCAGCTACCCCCAGGGTGGGGATGGCTACACCTTC. It specifies CASSYPQGGDGYTF.

V usage is TRBV9 and J usage is TRBJ2-4; no reliable D call. The closer fit of TRBJ2-7 to the DNA end suggests the J call may be wrong. This CDR3 is built from 16 residues. Germline lookup yields CDR1 SGDLS and CDR2 YYNGEE. CDR3 sequence reads: CASSLGLGLFSYEQYF. Here the CDR3 DNA reads TGTGCCAGCAGCCTCGGGTTAGGGCTATTTTCCTACGAGCAGTACTTC.

The chain employs TRBV5-1 and TRBJ2-4; 9 bases map to TRBD2. The germline V gene encodes CDR1 SGHRS and CDR2 YFSETQ. CDR3 length equals 17 residues. V gave up 4 bases and J gave up 0 bases; unmatched junction bases: 8. Written as DNA, the CDR3 is TGCGCCAGCAGCCCACGACTAGCGGACCTAGCCAAAAACATTCAGTACTTC. Protein: CASSPRLADLAKNIQYF.

In this sample, this clonotype turned up a few times. The gene calls are TRBV29-1 and TRBJ1-2; no firm D call. The CDR3 is made up of 14 amino acids. Germline V gene lookup returns CDR1 SQVTM and CDR2 ANQGSEA. Trimming removed 1 base from V and 3 bases from J, with 12 bases in between. CDR3 amino acids: CSVEGRGIDYGYTF. The DNA for the CDR3 is TGCAGCGTTGAAGGCAGAGGGATCGACTATGGCTACACCTTC.

The J gene is TRBJ2-1, the V gene TRBV6-6; TRBD2 agrees at 11 bases. The germline V gene has CDR1 MNHNY and CDR2 SVGAGI (reference sequence). V shed 7 bases, J shed 2 bases, and the junction held 4 bases outside the gene matches. This CDR3 has 15 amino acids. CDR3 nucleotides: TGTGCCAGCATGCAACTAGCGGGGGCCTACAATGAGCAGTTCTTC. It specifies CASMQLAGAYNEQFF.

The table lists this clonotype with a few counts. The chain joins TRBV10-1 to TRBJ2-7; D ambiguous. The length of the CDR3 is 12 residues. Trimming removed 6 bases at V and 3 bases at J, with 9 bases between. Germline-derived CDR1 and CDR2 are WNHNN and SYGVQD (reference sequence). The CDR3 is CASRRNRYEQYF. The CDR3 DNA follows: TGCGCCAGCAGGAGAAATCGCTACGAGCAGTACTTC.

The chain couples TRBV29-1 to TRBJ2-6, with a possible D match to TRBD1 (6 bases). V was cut by 4 bases and J by 3 bases, with 10 bases left in between. The CDR3 is made up of 14 amino acids. The germline CDR1 and CDR2 sequences are SQVTM and ANQGSEA. The DNA for the CDR3 is TGCAGCGTTGCACAGGGAAATGGGGCCAACGTCCTGACTTTC. This codes for CSVAQGNGANVLTF.

V and J are TRBV2 and TRBJ2-5; D could derive from TRBD1 or TRBD2 (5 bases each). This CDR3 contains 15 residues. The germline gives CDR1 SNHLY, CDR2 FYNNEI. The V and J ends lost 4 bases and 3 bases respectively, with 15 bases between them. CDR3 residues: CASSGSRGEKETQYF. In nucleotides, the CDR3 is TGTGCCAGCAGTGGTAGTAGGGGAGAAAAAGAGACCCAGTACTTC.

This chain links TRBV10-3 with TRBJ1-2; tentatively, D is TRBD1 (6 bases). The length of the CDR3 is 14 residues. CDR1 ENHRY and CDR2 SYGVKD come from the germline V gene. V dropped 7 bases and J dropped 4 bases, with 16 bases sitting between them. The CDR3 region is CAITSDSSAYGYTF. DNA of the CDR3: TGTGCCATCACCTCGGACAGTTCGGCCTATGGCTACACCTTC.

The CDR3 loop reads CASIDPRGTNYGYTF. CDR3 sequence (DNA): TGCGCCAGCATTGACCCCAGGGGAACCAACTATGGCTACACCTTC. The chain combines TRBV10-2 with TRBJ1-2; D may be TRBD1 (6 bases). Between the trimmed V and J ends, which lost 7 bases and 2 bases, there was a span of 17 bases. CDR3 length: 15 residues. Germline CDR1 reads WSHSY; CDR2 reads SAAADI.

This clonotype was counted only a few times. The chain is built from TRBV19 and TRBJ1-2, with TRBD1 identical over 7 bases. V gave up 10 bases and J gave up 6 bases; unmatched junction bases: 8. The CDR3 contains 12 residues. The V gene's germline CDR1 is LNHDA and CDR2 SQIVND (reference sequence). CDR3 nucleotides: TGTGCCACTCAAGACAGGGATGATGGCTACACCTTC. Translated, it gives CATQDRDDGYTF.

This chain joins TRBV20-1 and TRBJ2-1, with 8 bases identical to TRBD2. CDR3 length equals 15 residues. Per germline, CDR1 DFQATT and CDR2 SNEGSKA (reference sequence). The trim removed 0 bases at V and 3 bases at J, leaving 4 bases unmatched. The chain's CDR3 is CSARDQGLDYNEQFF. CDR3 coding DNA: TGCAGTGCTAGAGACCAGGGACTAGACTACAATGAGCAGTTCTTC.

This chain uses TRBV6-5 with TRBJ2-1; D ambiguous. V lost 5 bases and J 0 bases, leaving 11 bases between the germline ends. The CDR3 spans 15 residues. Germline V lookup: CDR1 MNHEY, CDR2 SVGAGI. The CDR3 DNA is TGTGCCAGCAGTACCCTCTCTAGCTCCTACAATGAGCAGTTCTTC. It yields the protein CASSTLSSSYNEQFF.

The chain combines TRBV15 with TRBJ2-4; 7 bases are a match to TRBD1. The assigned J gene may be wrong: the sequence end matches TRBJ2-7 better. CDR3 length equals 14 residues. The germline CDR1 and CDR2 sequences are LNHNV and YYDKDF (reference sequence). CDR3 bases: TGTGCCACCAGCAGACGGGACAGTGCCTACGAGCAGTACTTC. The encoded protein is CATSRRDSAYEQYF.

This clonotype was seen a handful of times. The chain couples TRBV5-1 to TRBJ2-1, with 8 bases lining up with TRBD1. Germline values: CDR1 SGHRS, CDR2 YFSETQ. The CDR3 consists of 14 residues. The V and J ends lost 4 bases and 8 bases, in that order; junction bases with no gene match: 8. The CDR3 reads CASSVPRGRDEQFF. DNA for the CDR3: TGCGCCAGCAGCGTACCCAGGGGGCGGGATGAGCAGTTCTTC. The full variable domain, in which reference TRBV5-1 and TRBJ2-1 provide the parts outside the CDR3, is KAGVTQTPRYLIKTRGQQVTLSCSPISGHRSVSWYQQTPGQGLQFLFEYFSETQRNKGNFPGRFSGRQFSNSRSEMNVSTLELGDSALYLCASSVPRGRDEQFFGPGTRLTVL.